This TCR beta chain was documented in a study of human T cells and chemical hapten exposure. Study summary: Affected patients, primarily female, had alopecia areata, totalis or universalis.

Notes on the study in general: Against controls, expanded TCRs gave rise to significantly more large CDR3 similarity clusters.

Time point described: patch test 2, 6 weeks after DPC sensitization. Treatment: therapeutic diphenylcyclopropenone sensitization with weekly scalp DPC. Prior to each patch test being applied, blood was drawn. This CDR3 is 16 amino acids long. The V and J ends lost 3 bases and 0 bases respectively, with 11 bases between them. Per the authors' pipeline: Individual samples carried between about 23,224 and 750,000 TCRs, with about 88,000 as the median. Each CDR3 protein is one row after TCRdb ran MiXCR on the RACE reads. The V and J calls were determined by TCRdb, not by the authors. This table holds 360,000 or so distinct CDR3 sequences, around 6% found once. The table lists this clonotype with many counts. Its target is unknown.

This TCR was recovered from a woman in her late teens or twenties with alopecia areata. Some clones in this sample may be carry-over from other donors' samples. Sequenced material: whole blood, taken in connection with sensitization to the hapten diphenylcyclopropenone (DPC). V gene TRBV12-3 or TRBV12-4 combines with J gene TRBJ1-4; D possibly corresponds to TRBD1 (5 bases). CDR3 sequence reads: CASSFQEGATNEKLFF. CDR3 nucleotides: TGTGCCAGCAGTTTCCAGGAAGGGGCAACTAATGAAAAACTGTTTTTT.